This record concerns one T cell receptor (beta chain) sequence. The sample originates from a study of shared clonotypes between healthy human individuals. The method was immunoSEQ multiplex PCR; TCRdb's version includes in-frame clones alone and lacks a portion of them. The table lists roughly 2 million clones, almost 96% of them singletons. This TCR was recovered from a man younger than 30 in good health. Sequencing was carried out using naive CD4+ T cells sorted from blood. As to subset: CD45RA+ positively selected.

CDR3: CATSALTGLFNEQFF. CDR3 in DNA: TGTGCCACATCCGCGCTAACAGGGCTTTTCAATGAGCAGTTCTTC. The chain joins TRBV27 to TRBJ2-1, with D perhaps TRBD1 (6 bases). The V end lost 10 bases, the J end lost 6 bases, and 22 bases lay between the germline ends. Germline V gene sequence: CDR1 MNHEY, CDR2 SMNVEV (reference sequence). The CDR3 runs 15 residues.